This T cell receptor (beta chain) came from a study of T cells in women clearing cervical HPV infection. The CDR3 runs 16 residues. The V gene lost 2 bases and the J gene lost 6 bases, with 17 bases spanning the gap. Germline V gene sequence: CDR1 KGHSH, CDR2 LQKENI. Genomic DNA, averaging roughly 1,200 ng per sample, yielded TCR beta CDR3 via immunoSEQ. Produced via immunoSEQ multiplex PCR; TCRdb's table is partial and in-frame only. The sample holds 30,000 or so clones. Details on this clone: The read terminates 3 residues before the CDR3 end, so the remaining end is supplied by the germline J gene.

HPV was found by MY09/MY11 PCR and dot-blot genotyping. Material for sequencing was blood buffy coat. The receptor comes from a woman aged 18-69 years with a cervical HPV16 infection that either progressed to CIN3+ or cleared (not recorded which). The genes are TRBV18 and TRBJ2-1; D might be TRBD2 (5 bases). The CDR3 sequence: CASSPITSYSGNEQFF. Incomplete CDR3 DNA: TGTGCCAGCTCACCAATTACTAGTTACTCCGGCAATGAG.